The 14 T cell receptor beta chains reported below all come from one sample, sequenced in a study of T cells after yellow fever vaccination. TCRdb processed the 5' RACE reads anew with MiXCR; each CDR3 protein has one entry. The table shows about 320,000 distinct CDR3 sequences, with around a tenth occurring only once. The sequencing used CD4+ T cells sorted from PBMCs, collected 45 days after the yellow fever booster vaccination. These receptors were taken from a man aged 18 to 29 who received the YFV17D yellow fever vaccine.

The V and J genes are TRBV20-1 and TRBJ1-1, with D uncertain. Trimming shortened V by 2 bases and J by 4 bases, and 5 bases separated the two germline ends. The CDR3 is made up of 11 amino acids. CDR1 DFQATT and CDR2 SNEGSKA come from the germline V gene (reference sequence). CDR3 bases: TGCAGTGCTAGAAGCCTCACTGAAGCTTTCTTT. It codes for CSARSLTEAFF.

This clonotype was picked up a small number of times. V is TRBV20-1 and J is TRBJ1-1, with D perhaps matching TRBD1 (5 bases). Germline V gene sequence: CDR1 DFQATT, CDR2 SNEGSKA (reference sequence). Deletions cut 5 bases from V and 4 bases from J, with 20 bases between. The CDR3 runs 15 residues. CDR3 DNA: TGCAGTGCTGGCGTCGGGACGGCAAAGACCACTGAAGCTTTCTTT. The encoded protein is CSAGVGTAKTTEAFF.

The gene calls are TRBV12-3 or TRBV12-4 and TRBJ1-5; possible D gene TRBD1, 5 bases. The V gene lost 8 bases and the J gene lost 6 bases, with 14 bases spanning the gap. There are 13 residues in the CDR3. The DNA of the CDR3 is TGTGCCAGCTGGGCGGGGGGAGGTCAGCCCCAGCATTTT. This gives the protein CASWAGGGQPQHF.

This clonotype was seen only a few times. This rearrangement joins TRBV7-2 to TRBJ2-3, with 8 bases fitting TRBD1. Germline values: CDR1 SGHTA, CDR2 FQGNSA. The CDR3 runs 14 residues. Germline trimming cut 2 bases from V and 11 bases from J; bases unmatched to any gene: 9. As DNA, the CDR3 is TGTGCCAGCAGCTTATCCGGACAGGGTCCTATGCAGTATTTT. It yields the protein CASSLSGQGPMQYF. Complete variable domain (other parts from reference TRBV7-2 and TRBJ2-3): GAGVSQSPSNKVTEKGKDVELRCDPISGHTALYWYRQSLGQGLEFLIYFQGNSAPDKSGLPSDRFSAERTGGSVSTLTIQRTQQEDSAVYLCASSLSGQGPMQYFGPGTRLTVL.

In this sample, this clonotype turned up many times. This chain uses TRBV6-2 or TRBV6-3 with TRBJ1-1, with 7 nucleotides matching TRBD1. The germline V gene encodes CDR1 MNHEY and CDR2 SVGEGT. Trimming took 6 bases from V and 12 from J; bases not matched to a gene: 10. This CDR3 is built from 12 residues. CDR3 sequence reads: CASSPQGLNTFF. In DNA, the CDR3 is TGTGCCAGCAGCCCACAGGGGCTAAATACTTTCTTT.

This clonotype has more than one count but fewer than ten. CDR3 coding DNA: TGTGCCAGCAGCTCCGCGGGGTCCTATGGCTACACCTTC. Its translation: CASSSAGSYGYTF. V usage is TRBV7-6 and J usage is TRBJ1-2; D uncertain. Germline loops: CDR1 SGHVS, CDR2 FNYEAQ. This CDR3 contains 13 residues. V was cut by 4 bases and J by 4 bases, with 10 bases left in between.

In its sample, this clonotype was seen a few times. The chain joins TRBV4-1 to TRBJ2-2, with TRBD2 identical over 7 bases. Trimming cost V 5 bases and J 1 base; bases outside gene matches: 7. CDR3 length: 16 residues. Per germline, CDR1 MGHRA and CDR2 YSYEKL. In DNA, the CDR3 is TGCGCCAGCAGCTCCCGGACTAGGGTGAACACCGGGGAGCTGTTTTTT. Residues: CASSSRTRVNTGELFF.

In its sample, this clonotype was seen many times. The chain combines TRBV2 with TRBJ1-5, with D perhaps matching TRBD1 (5 bases). CDR1 and CDR2 (germline): SNHLY, FYNNEI. V shed 1 base and J shed 4 bases, with 5 bases lying between them. CDR3 length equals 13 residues. The CDR3 DNA sequence: TGTGCCAGCAGTGAAGAGGGGAATCAGCCCCAGCATTTT. Its translation: CASSEEGNQPQHF.

CDR3 sequence reads: CASPPPGGGSTDTQYF. CDR3 bases: TGTGCCAGCCCCCCCCCGGGCGGGGGTAGCACAGATACGCAGTATTTT. The chain uses TRBV28 and TRBJ2-3, with 7 bases that match TRBD2. The CDR3 consists of 16 residues. The germline V gene has CDR1 MDHEN and CDR2 SYDVKM. Unmatched junction bases numbered 11, after V lost 8 bases and J lost 0 bases. The full variable domain, with the rest looked up from reference TRBV28 and TRBJ2-3, is DVKVTQSSRYLVKRTGEKVFLECVQDMDHENMFWYRQDPGLGLRLIYFSYDVKMKEKGDIPEGYSVSREKKERFSLILESASTNQTSMYLCASPPPGGGSTDTQYFGPGTRLTVL.

The rearrangement uses TRBV5-1 and TRBJ2-7, with D possibly TRBD1 on 6 matching bases. Germline V gives CDR1 SGHRS, CDR2 YFSETQ. Deletions cut 0 bases from V and 4 bases from J, with 17 bases between. This CDR3 comprises 16 residues. The CDR3 DNA reads TGCGCCAGCAGCTTGGCCTATCCGGGACATGCTTACGAGCAGTACGTC. Translating gives CASSLAYPGHAYEQYV.

The sample holds a few counts of this clonotype. The V gene is TRBV7-2, the J gene TRBJ2-6; tentatively, D is TRBD1 (5 bases). CDR1 is SGHTA, CDR2 FQGNSA, per germline. The CDR3 has 14 amino acids. Trimming took off 7 bases at V and 1 base at J, with 8 bases between the two ends. For the CDR3, the DNA is TGTGCCAGCACCAACAGGTCTGGGGCCAACGTCCTGACTTTC. This codes for CASTNRSGANVLTF.

This clonotype was seen more than once but under ten times. V is TRBV7-9 and J is TRBJ2-5; a possible D gene is TRBD2 (5 bases). Germline CDR1 SEHNR, CDR2 FQNEAQ (reference sequence). The CDR3 runs 15 residues. The ends were cut back, 7 bases at V and 7 bases at J, with 22 bases in the middle. CDR3 in DNA: TGTGCCAGCACCCTTCTAGGATCAGGCGAGGGGACCCAGTACTTC. It encodes CASTLLGSGEGTQYF.

The J gene is TRBJ2-5, the V gene TRBV6-5; D unclear. Germline V gene data show CDR1 as MNHEY and CDR2 as SVGAGI. The germline V and J ends were trimmed by 0 bases and 1 base, with 9 bases remaining between them. This CDR3 has 15 residues. Here the CDR3 reads CASSYSISFQETQYF. As DNA, the CDR3 is TGTGCCAGCAGTTACTCGATCAGCTTCCAAGAGACCCAGTACTTC.

This clonotype was seen more than once but under ten times. V and J are TRBV11-2 and TRBJ2-7; D might be TRBD1 (5 bases). Per germline, CDR1 SGHAT and CDR2 FQNNGV. The V end lost 11 bases, the J end lost 3 bases, and 20 bases lay between the germline ends. The CDR3 totals 14 residues. This CDR3 is CASRKQAVNYEQYF. DNA of the CDR3: TGTGCCTCGAGGAAACAGGCTGTTAACTACGAGCAGTACTTC.